This note documents a single T cell receptor (beta chain) sequence. This CDR3 has 14 amino acids. Germline assignment: CDR1 MGHDK and CDR2 SYGVNS. Trimming removed 1 base from V and 14 bases from J, with 15 bases in between. The sample is drawn from a study of glioma-infiltrating T cells after dendritic cell vaccination. Up to about 2 ug genomic DNA was used for TCRB CDR3 amplification. Amplification used 60 V beta primers and 13 J beta primers. Clones were read by immunoSEQ multiplex PCR, and TCRdb kept only the in-frame ones, dropping some. This table has tens of thousands of clones, approximately 89% appearing once. As to time point: after dendritic cell vaccination, including at tumor progression/relapse. Blood PBMC samples: pre-vaccination, two weeks post third vaccination, and at tumor progression.

The sample was blood, taken after dendritic cell vaccination. The rearrangement links TRBV25-1 to TRBJ1-6, with D unresolved. The sequence came from a human donor with glioblastoma. The CDR3 bases are TGTGCCAGCAGTGAATCCCTCGGTTTCACGTCCCTCCACTTT. This gives the protein CASSESLGFTSLHF.